This T cell receptor (beta chain) was captured by sequencing in a study of CD8+CD57+ T cells in acquired aplastic anemia. Study-wide points: The study identified twenty-nine CD8+ CDR3 sequences shared by patients and controls. For CD8+ Simpson's diversity, patients and controls showed no significant difference.

This clonotype was recorded a few times. Its antigen is unknown. V gave up 8 bases and J gave up 7 bases, with 15 bases separating them. Germline values: CDR1 SEHNR, CDR2 FQNEAQ (reference sequence). CDR3 size: 13 residues. Individuals selected for sequencing had exhibited CD8+CD57+ cell expansion on flow cytometry. Patients were treatment-naive when blood was sampled. Genomic DNA, serving as template, underwent TCR beta VDJ and CDR3 profiling. TCRdb redid the calling of the reads with MiXCR, one entry per CDR3 protein. The table includes 310,000 or so distinct CDR3 sequences, about 50% detected once. The TCR comes from a human donor with aplastic anemia. The V gene is TRBV7-9, the J gene TRBJ2-1, with no clear D. Sequencing was performed on sorted CD4+, CD8+, or CD8+CD57+ T cells (not recorded which) from PBMCs. Written as DNA, the CDR3 is TGTGCCAGCTCGGGCAGCCCTGAGAATGAGCAGTTCTTC. Translated: CASSGSPENEQFF.